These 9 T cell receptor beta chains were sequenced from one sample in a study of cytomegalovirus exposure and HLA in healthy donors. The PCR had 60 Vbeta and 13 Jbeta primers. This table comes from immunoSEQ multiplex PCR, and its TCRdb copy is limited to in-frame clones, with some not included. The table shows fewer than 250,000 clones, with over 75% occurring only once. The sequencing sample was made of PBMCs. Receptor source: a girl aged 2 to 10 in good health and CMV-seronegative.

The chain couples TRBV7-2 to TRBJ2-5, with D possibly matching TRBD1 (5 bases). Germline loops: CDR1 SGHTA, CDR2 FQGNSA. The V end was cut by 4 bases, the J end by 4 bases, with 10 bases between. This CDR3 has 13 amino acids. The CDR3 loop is CASSWGGAETQYF. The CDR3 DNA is TGTGCCAGCAGCTGGGGTGGGGCAGAGACCCAGTACTTC.

CDR3 sequence (DNA): TGTGCCAGCAGCCCGGAGGACAGGGAGCAGTTCTTC. Its translation is CASSPEDREQFF. The chain couples TRBV5-6 to TRBJ2-1; 7 positions match TRBD1. Germline V CDR1 and CDR2: SGHDT, YYEEEE. The CDR3 length is 12 residues. V dropped 4 bases and J dropped 10; count of bases not matched to a gene: 5.

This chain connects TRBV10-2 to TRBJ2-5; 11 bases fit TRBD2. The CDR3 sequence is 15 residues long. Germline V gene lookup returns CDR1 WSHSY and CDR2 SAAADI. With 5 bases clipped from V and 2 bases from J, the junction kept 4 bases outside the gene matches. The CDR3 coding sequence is TGCGCCAGCAGTCCGGGACTAGCGGCTCAAGAGACCCAGTACTTC. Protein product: CASSPGLAAQETQYF.

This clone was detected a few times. In DNA form, the CDR3 reads TGTGCCAGCAGTGAATTACCCCTGTTTAATAGTTGGGGGGAGCAGTACTTC. Its translation is CASSELPLFNSWGEQYF. The rearrangement links TRBV6-1 to TRBJ2-5, with D possibly being TRBD2 (6 bases). V gave up 2 bases and J gave up 11 bases, with 27 bases separating them. CDR1 is MNHNS and CDR2 is SASEGT in the germline V gene. CDR3 size: 17 residues.

This chain's CDR3 is CASRPLAGPGTGELFF. The CDR3 DNA follows: TGCGCCAGTAGGCCACTAGCGGGACCCGGGACCGGGGAGCTGTTTTTT. This chain joins TRBV5-1 and TRBJ2-2; TRBD2 matches at 10 bases. Per germline, CDR1 SGHRS and CDR2 YFSETQ. The CDR3 loop spans 16 amino acids. The junction had 12 bases not matched to a gene; V was cut back by 8 bases and J by 5 bases.

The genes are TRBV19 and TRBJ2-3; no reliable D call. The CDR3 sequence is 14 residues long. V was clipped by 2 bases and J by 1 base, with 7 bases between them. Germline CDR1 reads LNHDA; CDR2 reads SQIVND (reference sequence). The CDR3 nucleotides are TGTGCCAGTAGTATAATCGTTGGCACAGATACGCAGTATTTT. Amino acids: CASSIIVGTDTQYF.

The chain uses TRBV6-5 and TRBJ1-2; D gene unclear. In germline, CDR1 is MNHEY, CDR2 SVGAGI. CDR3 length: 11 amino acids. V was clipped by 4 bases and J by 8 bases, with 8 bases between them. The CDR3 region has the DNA TGTGCCAGCAGTTCGTCCCAGGGCTACACCTTC. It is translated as CASSSSQGYTF.

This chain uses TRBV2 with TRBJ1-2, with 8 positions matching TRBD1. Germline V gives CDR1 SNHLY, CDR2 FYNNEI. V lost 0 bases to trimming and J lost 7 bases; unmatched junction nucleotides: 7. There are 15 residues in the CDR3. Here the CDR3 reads CASSEAVTGVGGYTF. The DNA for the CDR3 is TGTGCCAGCAGTGAAGCGGTGACAGGGGTGGGTGGCTACACCTTC.

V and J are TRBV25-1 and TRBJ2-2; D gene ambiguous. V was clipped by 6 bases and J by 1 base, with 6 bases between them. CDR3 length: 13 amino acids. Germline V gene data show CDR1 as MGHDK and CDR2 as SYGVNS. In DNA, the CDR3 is TGTGCCAGCAGAGAGATGAACACCGGGGAGCTGTTTTTT. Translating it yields CASREMNTGELFF.